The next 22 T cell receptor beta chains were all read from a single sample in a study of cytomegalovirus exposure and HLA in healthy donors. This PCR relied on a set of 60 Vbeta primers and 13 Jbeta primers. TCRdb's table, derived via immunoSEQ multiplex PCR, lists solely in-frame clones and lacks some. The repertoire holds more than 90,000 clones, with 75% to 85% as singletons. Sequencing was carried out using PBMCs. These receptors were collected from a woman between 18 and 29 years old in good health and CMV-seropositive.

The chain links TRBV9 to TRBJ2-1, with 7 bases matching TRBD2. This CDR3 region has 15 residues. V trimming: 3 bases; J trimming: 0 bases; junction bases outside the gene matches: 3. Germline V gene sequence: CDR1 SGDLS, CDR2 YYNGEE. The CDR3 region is CASSEASGSYNEQFF. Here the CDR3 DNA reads TGTGCCAGCAGCGAAGCTAGCGGCTCCTACAATGAGCAGTTCTTC.

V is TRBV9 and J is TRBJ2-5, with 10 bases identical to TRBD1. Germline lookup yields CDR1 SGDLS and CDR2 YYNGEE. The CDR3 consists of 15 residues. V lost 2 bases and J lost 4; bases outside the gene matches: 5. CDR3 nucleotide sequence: TGTGCCAGCAGCGTTGGAGGGGACAGGGGAGAGACCCAGTACTTC. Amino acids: CASSVGGDRGETQYF.

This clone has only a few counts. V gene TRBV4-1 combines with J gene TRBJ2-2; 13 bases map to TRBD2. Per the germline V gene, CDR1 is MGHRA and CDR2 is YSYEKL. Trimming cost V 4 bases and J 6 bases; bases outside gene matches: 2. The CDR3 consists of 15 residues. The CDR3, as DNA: TGCGCCAGCAGCCGCGGACTAGCGGGAGCCGGGGAGCTGTTTTTT. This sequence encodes CASSRGLAGAGELFF.

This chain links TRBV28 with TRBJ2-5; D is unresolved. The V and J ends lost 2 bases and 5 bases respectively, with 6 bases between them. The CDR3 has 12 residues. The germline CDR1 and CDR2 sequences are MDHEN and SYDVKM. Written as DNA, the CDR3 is TGTGCCAGCAGTTTAACCCGGGAGACCCAGTACTTC. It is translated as CASSLTRETQYF.

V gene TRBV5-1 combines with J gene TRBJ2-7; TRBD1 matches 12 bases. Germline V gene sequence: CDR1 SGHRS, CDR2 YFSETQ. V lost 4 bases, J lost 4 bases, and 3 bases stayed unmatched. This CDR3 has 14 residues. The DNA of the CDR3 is TGCGCCAGCAGCCAGGGACAGGGGGCTTACGAGCAGTACTTC. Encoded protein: CASSQGQGAYEQYF. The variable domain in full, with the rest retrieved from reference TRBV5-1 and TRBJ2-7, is KAGVTQTPRYLIKTRGQQVTLSCSPISGHRSVSWYQQTPGQGLQFLFEYFSETQRNKGNFPGRFSGRQFSNSRSEMNVSTLELGDSALYLCASSQGQGAYEQYFGPGTRLTVT.

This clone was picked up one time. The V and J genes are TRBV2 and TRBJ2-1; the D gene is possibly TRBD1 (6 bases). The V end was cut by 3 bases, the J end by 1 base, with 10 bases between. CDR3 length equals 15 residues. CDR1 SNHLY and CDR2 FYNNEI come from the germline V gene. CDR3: CASSEQDSSYNEQFF. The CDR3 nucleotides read TGTGCCAGCAGTGAGCAGGACAGTTCCTACAATGAGCAGTTCTTC.

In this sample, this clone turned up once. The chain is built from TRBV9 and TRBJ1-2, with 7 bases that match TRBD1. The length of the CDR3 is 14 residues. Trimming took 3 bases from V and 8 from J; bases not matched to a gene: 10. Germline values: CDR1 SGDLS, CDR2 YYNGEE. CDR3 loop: CASSADRALGGYTF. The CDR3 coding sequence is TGTGCCAGCAGCGCCGACAGGGCCCTTGGGGGCTACACCTTC.

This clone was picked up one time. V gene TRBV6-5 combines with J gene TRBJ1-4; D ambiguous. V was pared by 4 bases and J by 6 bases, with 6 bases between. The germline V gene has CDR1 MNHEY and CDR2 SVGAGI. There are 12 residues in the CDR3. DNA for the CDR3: TGTGCCAGCAGTTCCGCGTATGAAAAACTGTTTTTT. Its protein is CASSSAYEKLFF.

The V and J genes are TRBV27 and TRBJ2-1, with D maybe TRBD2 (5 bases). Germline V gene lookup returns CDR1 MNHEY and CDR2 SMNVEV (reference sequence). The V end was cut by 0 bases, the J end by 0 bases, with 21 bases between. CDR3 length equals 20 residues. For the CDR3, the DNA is TGTGCCAGCAGTTTATCGATGGGAACTACCCTAGCCGACTCCTACAATGAGCAGTTCTTC. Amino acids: CASSLSMGTTLADSYNEQFF.

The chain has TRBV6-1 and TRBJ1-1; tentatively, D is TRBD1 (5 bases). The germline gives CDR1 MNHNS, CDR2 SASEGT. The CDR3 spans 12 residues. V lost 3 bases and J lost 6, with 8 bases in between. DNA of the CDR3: TGTGCCAGCAGTGATTCGGGGGCTGAAGCTTTCTTT. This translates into CASSDSGAEAFF.

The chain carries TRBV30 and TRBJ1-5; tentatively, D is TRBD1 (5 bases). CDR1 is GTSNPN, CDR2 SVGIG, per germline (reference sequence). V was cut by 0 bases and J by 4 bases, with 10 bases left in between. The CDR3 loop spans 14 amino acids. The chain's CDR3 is CAWSVGLGNQPQHF. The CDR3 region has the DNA TGTGCCTGGAGTGTGGGGCTGGGGAATCAGCCCCAGCATTTT. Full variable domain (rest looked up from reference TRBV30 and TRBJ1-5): SQTIHQWPATLVQPVGSPLSLECTVEGTSNPNLYWYRQAAGRGLQLLFYSVGIGQISSEVPQNLSASRPQDRQFILSSKKLLLSDSGFYLCAWSVGLGNQPQHFGDGTRLSIL.

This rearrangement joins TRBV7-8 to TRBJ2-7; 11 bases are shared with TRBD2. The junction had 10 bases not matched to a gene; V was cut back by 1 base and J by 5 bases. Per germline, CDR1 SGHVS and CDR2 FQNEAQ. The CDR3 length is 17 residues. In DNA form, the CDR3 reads TGTGCCAGCAGCTTAGGGGTTCCTAGCGGGAGGCGGAACGAGCAGTACTTC. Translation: CASSLGVPSGRRNEQYF.

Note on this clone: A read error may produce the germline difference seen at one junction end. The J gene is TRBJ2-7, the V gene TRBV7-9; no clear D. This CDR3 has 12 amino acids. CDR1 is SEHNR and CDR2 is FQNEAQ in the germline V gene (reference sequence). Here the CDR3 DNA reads TGTTCCAGCAGCTTTAGCCGAAGCGAGCAGTACTTC. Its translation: CSSSFSRSEQYF. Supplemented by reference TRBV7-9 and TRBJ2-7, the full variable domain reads DTGVSQNPRHKITKRGQNVTFRCDPISEHNRLYWYRQTLGQGPEFLTYFQNEAQLEKSRLLSDRFSAERPKGSFSTLEIQRTEQGDSAMYLCSSSFSRSEQYFGPGTRLTVT.

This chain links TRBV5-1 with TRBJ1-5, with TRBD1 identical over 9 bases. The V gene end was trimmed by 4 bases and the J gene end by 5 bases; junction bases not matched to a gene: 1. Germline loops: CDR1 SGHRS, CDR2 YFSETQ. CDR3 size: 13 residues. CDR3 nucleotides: TGCGCCAGCAGCCGGGACAGGGATCAGCCCCAGCATTTT. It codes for CASSRDRDQPQHF.

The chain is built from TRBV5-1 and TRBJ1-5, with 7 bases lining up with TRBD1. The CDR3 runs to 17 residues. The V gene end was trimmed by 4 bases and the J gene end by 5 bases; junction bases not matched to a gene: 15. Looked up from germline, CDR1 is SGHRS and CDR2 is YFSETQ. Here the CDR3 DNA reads TGCGCCAGCAGCCCGGGACAGTCGGAGCTCAGGGATCAGCCCCAGCATTTT. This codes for CASSPGQSELRDQPQHF.

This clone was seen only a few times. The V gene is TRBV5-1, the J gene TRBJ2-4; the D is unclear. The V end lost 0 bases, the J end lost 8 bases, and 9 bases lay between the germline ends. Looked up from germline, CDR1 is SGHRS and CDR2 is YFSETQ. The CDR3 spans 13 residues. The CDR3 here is CASSLERSDIQYF. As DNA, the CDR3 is TGCGCCAGCAGCTTGGAACGATCGGACATTCAGTACTTC. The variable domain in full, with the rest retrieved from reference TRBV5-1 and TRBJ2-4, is KAGVTQTPRYLIKTRGQQVTLSCSPISGHRSVSWYQQTPGQGLQFLFEYFSETQRNKGNFPGRFSGRQFSNSRSEMNVSTLELGDSALYLCASSLERSDIQYFGAGTRLSVL.

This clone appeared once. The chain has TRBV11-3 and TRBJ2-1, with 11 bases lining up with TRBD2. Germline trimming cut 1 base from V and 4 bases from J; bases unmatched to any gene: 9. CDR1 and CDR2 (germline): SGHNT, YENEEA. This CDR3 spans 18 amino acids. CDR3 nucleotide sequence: TGTGCCAGCAGCTTAGGGCCGGGACTAGCGGCGCTTTACAATGAGCAGTTCTTC. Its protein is CASSLGPGLAALYNEQFF.

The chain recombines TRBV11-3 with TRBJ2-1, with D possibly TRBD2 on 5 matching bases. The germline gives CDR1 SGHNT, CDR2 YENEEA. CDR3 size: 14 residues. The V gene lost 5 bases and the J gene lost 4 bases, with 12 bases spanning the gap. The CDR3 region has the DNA TGTGCCAGCAGCCCAGAGGGCTTATACAATGAGCAGTTCTTC. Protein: CASSPEGLYNEQFF.

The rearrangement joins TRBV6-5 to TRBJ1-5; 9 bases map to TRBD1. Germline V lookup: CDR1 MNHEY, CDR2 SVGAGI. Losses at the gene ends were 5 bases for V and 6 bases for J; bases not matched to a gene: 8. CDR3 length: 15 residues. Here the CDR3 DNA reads TGTGCCAGCAGTCCCACAGGGGGCGTTTCTCAGCCCCAGCATTTT. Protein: CASSPTGGVSQPQHF.

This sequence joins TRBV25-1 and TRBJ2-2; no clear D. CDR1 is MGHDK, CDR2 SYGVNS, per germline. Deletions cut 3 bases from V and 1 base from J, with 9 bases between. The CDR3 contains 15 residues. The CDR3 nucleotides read TGTGCCAGCAGTGAGGAGTGGAGGAACACCGGGGAGCTGTTTTTT. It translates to CASSEEWRNTGELFF.

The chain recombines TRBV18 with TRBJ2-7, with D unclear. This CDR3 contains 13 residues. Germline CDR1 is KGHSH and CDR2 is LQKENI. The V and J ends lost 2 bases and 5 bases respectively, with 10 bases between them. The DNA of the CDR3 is TGTGCCAGCTCACCAGGGCAATCGAACGAGCAGTACTTC. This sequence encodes CASSPGQSNEQYF.

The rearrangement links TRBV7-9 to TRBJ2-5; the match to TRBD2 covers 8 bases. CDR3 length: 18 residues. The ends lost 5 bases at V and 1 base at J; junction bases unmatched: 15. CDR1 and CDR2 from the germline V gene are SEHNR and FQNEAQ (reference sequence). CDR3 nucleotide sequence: TGTGCCAGCAGCCCGAGAATGACTAGCGTTATATTCCAAGAGACCCAGTACTTC. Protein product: CASSPRMTSVIFQETQYF.